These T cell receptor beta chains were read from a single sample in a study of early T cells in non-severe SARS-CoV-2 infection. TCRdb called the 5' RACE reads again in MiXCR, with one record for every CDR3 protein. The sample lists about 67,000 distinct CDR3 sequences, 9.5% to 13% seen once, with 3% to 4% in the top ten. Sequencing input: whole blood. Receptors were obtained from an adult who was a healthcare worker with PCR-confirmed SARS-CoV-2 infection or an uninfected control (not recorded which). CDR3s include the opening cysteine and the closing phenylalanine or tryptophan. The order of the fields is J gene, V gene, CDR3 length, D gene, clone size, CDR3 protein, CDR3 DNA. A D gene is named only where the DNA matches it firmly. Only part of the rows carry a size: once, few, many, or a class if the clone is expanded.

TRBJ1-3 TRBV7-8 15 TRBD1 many CASRRDRGPGNTIYF TGTGCCAGCAGACGAGACAGGGGGCCCGGAAACACCATATATTTT
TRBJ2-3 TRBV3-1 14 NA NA CASGDGTRGDTQYF TGTGCCAGCGGCGATGGGACCCGGGGCGATACGCAGTATTTT
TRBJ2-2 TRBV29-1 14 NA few CSVGVETLAGELFF TGCAGCGTTGGCGTCGAAACTCTCGCCGGGGAGCTGTTTTTT
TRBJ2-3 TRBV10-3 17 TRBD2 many CAISESALAGGTDTQYF TGTGCCATCAGTGAGTCCGCCCTAGCGGGTGGGACAGATACGCAGTATTTT
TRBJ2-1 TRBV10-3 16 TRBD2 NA CAISDPIAGANNEQFF TGTGCCATCAGTGACCCTATAGCGGGAGCGAACAATGAGCAGTTCTTC
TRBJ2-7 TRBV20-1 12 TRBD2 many CSALAGVYEQYF TGCAGTGCCCTAGCGGGAGTGTACGAGCAGTACTTC
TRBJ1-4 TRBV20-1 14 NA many CSASPYAENEKLFF TGCAGTGCTAGCCCCTATGCCGAAAATGAAAAACTGTTTTTT
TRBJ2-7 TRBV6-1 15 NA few CASSTHPSSSYEQYF TGTGCCAGCAGCACCCATCCGAGTAGCTCCTACGAGCAGTACTTC
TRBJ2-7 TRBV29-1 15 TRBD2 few CSVEGTGGGPYEQYF TGCAGCGTTGAAGGGACCGGCGGGGGACCCTACGAGCAGTACTTC
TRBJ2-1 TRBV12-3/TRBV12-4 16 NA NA CASSFAGRASYNEQFF TGTGCCAGCAGTTTTGCCGGCCGAGCCTCCTACAATGAGCAGTTCTTC
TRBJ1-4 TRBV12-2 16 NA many CASRFPGQGTNEKLFF TGTGCAAGTCGCTTCCCGGGACAGGGAACTAATGAAAAACTGTTTTTT
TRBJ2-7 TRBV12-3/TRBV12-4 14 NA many CASSPQVGPHEQYF TGTGCCAGCAGCCCCCAGGTAGGCCCGCACGAGCAGTACTTC
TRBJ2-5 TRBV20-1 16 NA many CSAREVWGPIQETQYF TGCAGTGCTAGAGAGGTCTGGGGCCCCATTCAAGAGACCCAGTACTTC
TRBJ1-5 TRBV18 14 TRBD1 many CASSRGQNNQPQHF TGTGCCAGCTCACGGGGACAGAACAATCAGCCCCAGCATTTT
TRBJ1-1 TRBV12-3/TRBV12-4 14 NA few CASSFQGRNTEAFF TGTGCCAGCAGTTTTCAGGGTAGGAACACTGAAGCTTTCTTT
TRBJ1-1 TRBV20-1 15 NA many CSSVQDSRVNTEAFF TGCAGTTCCGTCCAGGACAGCCGCGTGAACACTGAAGCTTTCTTT
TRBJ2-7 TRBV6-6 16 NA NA CASSYSTRAGSREQYF TGTGCCAGCAGTTACTCGACGAGGGCAGGTAGTAGGGAGCAGTACTTC